What follows are 12 T cell receptor beta chains derived from one specimen sequenced in a study of blood T cell repertoires in COVID-19. Produced via immunoSEQ multiplex PCR; TCRdb's table is partial and in-frame only. This table has fewer than 350,000 clones, approximately 88% appearing once. The material sequenced was peripheral blood. Receptor source: a man younger than 35 with active or convalescent COVID-19.

The chain joins TRBV5-6 to TRBJ1-2; TRBD1 is a possible D gene (6 bases). Germline V gene sequence: CDR1 SGHDT, CDR2 YYEEEE. The CDR3 totals 15 residues. V was clipped by 4 bases and J by 6 bases, with 19 bases between them. Written as DNA, the CDR3 is TGTGCCAGCAGCGGCACAGGGATAATGGATAATGGCTACACCTTC. Amino acid sequence: CASSGTGIMDNGYTF.

The rearrangement links TRBV7-8 to TRBJ1-3, with 7 positions matching TRBD1. The CDR3 totals 16 residues. Germline V lookup: CDR1 SGHVS, CDR2 FQNEAQ. Losses at the gene ends were 4 bases for V and 0 bases for J; bases not matched to a gene: 6. The CDR3 sequence: CASSSGQVYSGNTIYF. The CDR3 DNA reads TGTGCCAGCAGCTCCGGACAGGTCTACTCTGGAAACACCATATATTTT. The complete variable domain, with remaining parts taken from reference TRBV7-8 and TRBJ1-3, reads GAGVSQSPRYKVAKRGQDVALRCDPISGHVSLFWYQQALGQGPEFLTYFQNEAQLDKSGLPSDRFFAERPEGSVSTLKIQRTQQEDSAVYLCASSSGQVYSGNTIYFGEGSWLTVV.

V is TRBV5-5 and J is TRBJ2-7, with D tentatively TRBD2 (5 bases). The CDR3 totals 13 residues. The V and J ends lost 5 bases and 3 bases respectively, with 12 bases between them. Germline CDR1 and CDR2: SGHKS and YYEKEE (reference sequence). The CDR3 DNA reads as TGTGCCAGCAGTGCCGGGATAAACTACGAGCAGTACTTC. Translation: CASSAGINYEQYF.

The J gene is TRBJ2-1, the V gene TRBV13, with D maybe TRBD1 (6 bases). CDR1 is PRHDT, CDR2 FYEKMQ, per germline (reference sequence). V was clipped by 3 bases and J by 0 bases, with 9 bases between them. The CDR3 has 15 amino acids. The CDR3 nucleotides are TGTGCCAGCAGCTTCCCCAGGGGCTCCTACAATGAGCAGTTCTTC. It codes for CASSFPRGSYNEQFF.

The chain joins TRBV29-1 to TRBJ2-7, with D perhaps TRBD1 (5 bases). Germline CDR1 is SQVTM and CDR2 is ANQGSEA. The V and J ends lost 6 bases and 1 base respectively, with 7 bases between them. The CDR3 covers 11 residues. This chain's CDR3 is CSVPGSYEQYF. The CDR3 DNA is TGCAGCGTGCCAGGGTCCTACGAGCAGTACTTC.

The chain has TRBV2 and TRBJ1-5, with TRBD1 identical over 7 bases. The junction had 4 bases not matched to a gene; V was cut back by 5 bases and J by 0 bases. This CDR3 is 15 amino acids long. Germline assignment: CDR1 SNHLY and CDR2 FYNNEI. CDR3 protein: CASSNDRVSNQPQHF. CDR3 nucleotides: TGTGCCAGCAGTAATGACAGGGTTAGCAATCAGCCCCAGCATTTT.

A single count supports this clone. V usage is TRBV13 and J usage is TRBJ2-3; 14 nucleotides line up with TRBD2. The junction had 4 bases not matched to a gene; V was cut back by 3 bases and J by 5 bases. Germline-derived CDR1 and CDR2 are PRHDT and FYEKMQ (reference sequence). The CDR3 loop spans 16 amino acids. CDR3 DNA sequence: TGTGCCAGCAGCTTCCGACTAGCGGGGGGGGAAGATACGCAGTATTTT. Translation gives CASSFRLAGGEDTQYF.

The gene calls are TRBV9 and TRBJ2-1; 11 bases are a match to TRBD2. J gave up 10 bases and V 3 bases, and 9 bases lay outside the gene matches. The germline CDR1 and CDR2 sequences are SGDLS and YYNGEE. This CDR3 region has 15 residues. CDR3 sequence (DNA): TGTGCCAGCAGCGAAGCTAGCGGGGGGACAGGGGAGCAGTTCTTC. Translated: CASSEASGGTGEQFF.

CDR3 DNA: TGTGCCAGCAGTTACCAGGGACATTTGAAGGGCCCCCAGCATTTT. This sequence encodes CASSYQGHLKGPQHF. The rearrangement uses TRBV6-5 and TRBJ1-5, with a weak D call TRBD1 (6 bases). Germline assignment: CDR1 MNHEY and CDR2 SVGAGI. Trimming removed 2 bases from V and 10 bases from J, with 18 bases in between. CDR3 length: 15 amino acids.

This chain connects TRBV15 to TRBJ1-5, with D unclear. This CDR3 is built from 13 residues. The ends were cut back, 0 bases at V and 5 bases at J, with 5 bases in the middle. Germline V lookup: CDR1 LNHNV, CDR2 YYDKDF (reference sequence). The CDR3 nucleotides are TGTGCCACCAGCAGAGATCGGTATCAGCCCCAGCATTTT. Its protein is CATSRDRYQPQHF.

This rearrangement joins TRBV19 to TRBJ2-4; TRBD2 matches at 12 bases. There are 17 residues in the CDR3. After removal of 5 bases from V and 0 bases from J, the junction contained 5 bases not matched to a gene. The germline CDR1 and CDR2 sequences are LNHDA and SQIVND (reference sequence). CDR3 protein: CASSSTSGGLAKNIQYF. The CDR3 coding sequence is TGTGCCAGTAGTTCCACTAGCGGGGGGCTAGCCAAAAACATTCAGTACTTC.

The chain links TRBV23-1 to TRBJ1-5, with 7 bases lining up with TRBD1. TRBV23-1 is filed as an ORF, its function uncertain. V lost 4 bases, J lost 4 bases, and 10 bases stayed unmatched. The CDR3 spans 16 residues. Here the CDR3 DNA reads TGCGCCAGCAGTCTCAAGGCCGGGACAGAAAATCAGCCCCAGCATTTT. Its protein product is CASSLKAGTENQPQHF.